One and the same sample provided the 25 T cell receptor beta chains below, sequenced in a study of T cell responses to AZD1222 COVID-19 vaccine. Sequencing was performed with immunoSEQ multiplex PCR; in TCRdb, only in-frame clones are kept and a portion is missing. This repertoire shows about 96,000 clones, 88% found once; its top ten account for 2.5% to 3.5%. Sequenced here: peripheral blood, sampled on day 0 of AZD1222 vaccination. The receptors come from an adult in good health.

The chain couples TRBV25-1 to TRBJ2-7, with D hard to call. Germline V gene lookup returns CDR1 MGHDK and CDR2 SYGVNS. Trimming left V 5 bases short and J 2 bases short, with 13 bases between. This CDR3 is 14 amino acids long. The CDR3 DNA is TGTGCCAGCAGTACGGGTCTGATAACCTACGAGCAGTACTTC. Residues: CASSTGLITYEQYF.

This rearrangement joins TRBV5-1 to TRBJ2-7; TRBD2 matches at 14 bases. Germline V gives CDR1 SGHRS, CDR2 YFSETQ. Germline trimming cut 0 bases from V and 2 bases from J; bases unmatched to any gene: 4. CDR3 length: 17 amino acids. This CDR3 reads CASSLEPGLAGAYEQYF. In nucleotides, the CDR3 is TGCGCCAGCAGCTTGGAACCGGGACTAGCGGGAGCCTACGAGCAGTACTTC.

V is TRBV4-2 and J is TRBJ2-7; TRBD2 matches at 13 bases. V was clipped by 4 bases and J by 1 base; unmatched bases: 10. The CDR3 consists of 18 residues. Looked up from germline, CDR1 is LGHNA and CDR2 is YNFKEQ. CDR3 bases: TGTGCCAGCAGCCTCGGGACTAGCGGGACGGCAACTTCCTACGAGCAGTACTTC. It translates to CASSLGTSGTATSYEQYF.

The V gene is TRBV15, the J gene TRBJ2-2; D is unclear. The V and J ends lost 0 bases and 6 bases respectively, with 8 bases between them. Germline values: CDR1 LNHNV, CDR2 YYDKDF (reference sequence). The CDR3 loop spans 14 amino acids. The CDR3: CATSRDEAAGELFF. CDR3 DNA: TGTGCCACCAGCAGAGATGAGGCGGCCGGGGAGCTGTTTTTT. Filled out from reference TRBV15 and TRBJ2-2, the complete variable domain reads DAMVIQNPRYQVTQFGKPVTLSCSQTLNHNVMYWYQQKSSQAPKLLFHYYDKDFNNEADTPDNFQSRRPNTSFCFLDIRSPGLGDTAMYLCATSRDEAAGELFFGEGSRLTVL.

The V call is TRBV11-3, the J call TRBJ2-2; D gene ambiguous. This CDR3 region has 12 residues. V was shortened by 5 bases and J by 6 bases, with 7 bases between the two germline ends. Germline V gives CDR1 SGHNT, CDR2 YENEEA. CDR3 protein: CASSPVPGELFF. In DNA form, the CDR3 reads TGTGCCAGCAGCCCGGTGCCCGGGGAGCTGTTTTTT.

The chain combines TRBV9 with TRBJ1-5; D is perhaps TRBD1 (6 bases). In germline, CDR1 is SGDLS, CDR2 YYNGEE. The CDR3 is 16 amino acids. Deletions cut 1 base from V and 4 bases from J, with 15 bases between. DNA for the CDR3: TGTGCCAGCAGCGTAACCAGGGGTTCCATTAATCAGCCCCAGCATTTT. Residues: CASSVTRGSINQPQHF.

The rearrangement links TRBV5-1 to TRBJ2-5; 7 bases agree with TRBD2. V shed 7 bases, J shed 5 bases, and the junction held 8 bases outside the gene matches. The CDR3 has 13 residues. Germline V gene sequence: CDR1 SGHRS, CDR2 YFSETQ. CDR3 sequence (DNA): TGCGCCAGCGGGAATCGGGGGGAGGAGACCCAGTACTTC. It is translated as CASGNRGEETQYF.

The chain's CDR3 is CASSQAGKILYGYTF. The DNA for the CDR3 is TGTGCCAGCAGCCAAGCAGGGAAAATTCTCTATGGCTACACCTTC. V gene TRBV14 combines with J gene TRBJ1-2; TRBD1 might be the D (5 bases). Looked up from germline, CDR1 is SGHDN and CDR2 is FVKESK. The V and J ends lost 1 base and 4 bases respectively, with 13 bases between them. This CDR3 has 15 amino acids.

The chain employs TRBV6-4 and TRBJ2-4; a weak D match, TRBD2 (7 bases). The V gene's germline CDR1 is MRHNA and CDR2 SNTAGT. The CDR3 contains 13 residues. Trimming removed 3 bases from V and 7 bases from J, with 10 bases in between. The CDR3 loop reads CASSEGRGNIQYF. As DNA, the CDR3 is TGTGCCAGCAGTGAAGGGAGGGGGAACATTCAGTACTTC.

This chain connects TRBV4-1 to TRBJ2-7, with 8 bases fitting TRBD1. J gave up 2 bases and V 0 bases, and 6 bases lay outside the gene matches. The CDR3 is made up of 16 amino acids. Germline V gene sequence: CDR1 MGHRA, CDR2 YSYEKL. CDR3 in amino acids: CASSQERGTGTYEQYF. CDR3 coding DNA: TGCGCCAGCAGCCAAGAACGAGGGACAGGTACCTACGAGCAGTACTTC.

The chain uses TRBV7-2 and TRBJ2-7, with 10 bases lining up with TRBD2. Germline V gene sequence: CDR1 SGHTA, CDR2 FQGNSA. Trimming took 6 bases from V and 2 from J; bases not matched to a gene: 4. The CDR3 has 14 amino acids. CDR3 DNA sequence: TGTGCCAGCAGTCAAGCGGGAGGGGCCTACGAGCAGTACTTC. It codes for CASSQAGGAYEQYF.

The J gene is TRBJ2-4, the V gene TRBV4-1; a possible D gene is TRBD2 (6 bases). Trimming removed 4 bases from V and 3 bases from J, with 16 bases in between. The germline V gene has CDR1 MGHRA and CDR2 YSYEKL. The CDR3 is made up of 16 amino acids. The CDR3 sequence is CASSRGVAVDKNIQYF. CDR3 DNA: TGCGCCAGCAGCCGAGGGGTAGCGGTCGACAAAAACATTCAGTACTTC.

The CDR3: CAWSEGLAGTGYEQYF. In DNA, the CDR3 is TGTGCCTGGAGCGAAGGACTAGCGGGAACAGGTTACGAGCAGTACTTC. The J gene is TRBJ2-7, the V gene TRBV30; 12 bases fit TRBD2. CDR1 and CDR2 from the germline V gene are GTSNPN and SVGIG (reference sequence). J gave up 4 bases and V 3 bases, and 10 bases lay outside the gene matches. CDR3 length equals 16 residues.

The chain has TRBV11-3 and TRBJ2-2; TRBD2 aligns across 7 bases. V dropped 1 base and J dropped 6; count of bases not matched to a gene: 2. Germline V lookup: CDR1 SGHNT, CDR2 YENEEA. The CDR3 is 14 residues long. The CDR3 nucleotides read TGTGCCAGCAGCTTAGGCGGGAGTTCCGGGGAGCTGTTTTTT. This translates into CASSLGGSSGELFF.

The rearrangement joins TRBV7-9 to TRBJ1-4, with 8 bases that match TRBD1. V shed 4 bases, J shed 8 bases, and the junction held 9 bases outside the gene matches. This CDR3 region has 15 residues. The V gene's germline CDR1 is SEHNR and CDR2 FQNEAQ (reference sequence). The chain's CDR3 is CASSWPRTGNEKLFF. The CDR3 DNA reads TGTGCCAGCAGCTGGCCTAGGACAGGGAACGAAAAACTGTTTTTT.

The V gene is TRBV19, the J gene TRBJ2-7; no clear D gene. V lost 6 bases to trimming and J lost 2 bases, with 14 bases between them. Looked up from germline, CDR1 is LNHDA and CDR2 is SQIVND (reference sequence). The CDR3 extends over 14 amino acids. Written as DNA, the CDR3 is TGTGCCAGTAGCCGGTCGGGTACTACCTACGAGCAGTACTTC. Translated, it gives CASSRSGTTYEQYF.

The V gene is TRBV12-3 or TRBV12-4, the J gene TRBJ2-2; no clear D. The CDR3 runs to 13 residues. Trimming took off 3 bases at V and 5 bases at J, with 7 bases between the two ends. The CDR3 DNA sequence: TGTGCCAGCAGTTTCTATGGGACCGGGGAGCTGTTTTTT. This sequence encodes CASSFYGTGELFF.

This clone occurred a few times. J is TRBJ2-5 and V is TRBV28, with D possibly TRBD2 on 5 matching bases. V was cut by 3 bases and J by 5 bases, with 13 bases left in between. CDR3 length: 14 amino acids. Looked up from germline, CDR1 is MDHEN and CDR2 is SYDVKM. CDR3 sequence (DNA): TGTGCCAGCAGTTTCAAACTAGGAAGGGAGACCCAGTACTTC. Its protein is CASSFKLGRETQYF.

This rearrangement joins TRBV30 to TRBJ2-5; D is tentatively TRBD1 or TRBD2 (5 bases each). In germline, CDR1 is GTSNPN, CDR2 SVGIG (reference sequence). V dropped 1 base and J dropped 5 bases, with 14 bases sitting between them. There are 14 residues in the CDR3. The CDR3 DNA follows: TGTGCCTGGAGTGAGTCGGGGCGGTTCGAGACCCAGTACTTC. The encoded protein is CAWSESGRFETQYF.

This rearrangement joins TRBV5-8 to TRBJ2-5; the match to TRBD1 covers 10 bases. The ends lost 0 bases at V and 4 bases at J; junction bases unmatched: 0. CDR1 and CDR2 from the germline V gene are SGHTS and YDEGEE. The CDR3 length is 14 residues. CDR3 DNA: TGTGCCAGCAGCTTGGGGGACAGGGGAGAGACCCAGTACTTC. Encoded protein: CASSLGDRGETQYF.

The rearrangement uses TRBV28 and TRBJ2-5, with D possibly called TRBD1 or TRBD2 (6 bases each). The V gene lost 3 bases and the J gene lost 1 base, with 15 bases spanning the gap. Germline V gene sequence: CDR1 MDHEN, CDR2 SYDVKM. The length of the CDR3 is 16 residues. CDR3 nucleotide sequence: TGTGCCAGCAGTTTGAGGGGGACTCGAATCCAAGAGACCCAGTACTTC. It codes for CASSLRGTRIQETQYF.

This rearrangement joins TRBV18 to TRBJ1-3, with D perhaps TRBD1 (6 bases). Germline V gene lookup returns CDR1 KGHSH and CDR2 LQKENI. The CDR3 sequence is 17 residues long. V dropped 5 bases and J dropped 0 bases, with 17 bases sitting between them. CDR3 sequence reads: CASSTGTTLSSGNTIYF. The CDR3 nucleotides are TGTGCCAGCTCAACCGGGACAACTCTGTCCTCTGGAAACACCATATATTTT.

The chain is built from TRBV5-4 and TRBJ2-5, with 10 bases lining up with TRBD2. Germline-derived CDR1 and CDR2 are SGHNT and YYREEE (reference sequence). The J segment lost 5 bases and the V segment lost 0 bases, leaving 7 bases of the junction unmatched. This CDR3 has 16 residues. This chain's CDR3 is CASSLGAGGPGETQYF. Written as DNA, the CDR3 is TGTGCCAGCAGCTTGGGAGCGGGAGGGCCCGGGGAGACCCAGTACTTC.

CDR3 amino acids: CASSDSEGGDYNEQFF. CDR3 DNA sequence: TGTGCCAGCAGTGACTCCGAGGGAGGAGACTACAATGAGCAGTTCTTC. The chain employs TRBV6-4 and TRBJ2-1; D may be TRBD2 (6 bases). V dropped 0 bases and J dropped 3 bases, with 12 bases sitting between them. CDR1 and CDR2 (germline): MRHNA, SNTAGT. The CDR3 consists of 16 residues.

The chain combines TRBV4-1 with TRBJ1-1, with 9 positions matching TRBD1. V gave up 0 bases and J gave up 4 bases; unmatched junction bases: 18. CDR3 length equals 20 residues. Per the germline V gene, CDR1 is MGHRA and CDR2 is YSYEKL. The CDR3 spells CASSQDERGLGTGMFTEAFF. The CDR3, as DNA: TGCGCCAGCAGCCAAGATGAACGGGGTTTGGGGACAGGGATGTTCACTGAAGCTTTCTTT.